These T cell receptor beta chains were read from a single sample in a study of blood T cells in healthy people across ages. TCRdb reprocessed the 5' RACE reads via MiXCR and lists one record per CDR3 protein. The sample contains about 670,000 distinct CDR3 sequences, roughly half of which appear only once. The sample was blood. The source is an elderly woman in good health. The CDR3 runs from the conserved cysteine through the conserved F or W. A D gene is named only where the DNA matches it firmly. For some rows the clone size is stated as once, few or many, or as a class when expanded; others skip it.

d_call clone_size j_call v_call cdr3_nt cdr3_aa
. many TRBJ1-5 TRBV29-1 TGCAGCGTCGGGGGGGGAGTGAGCAATCAGCCCCAGCATTTT CSVGGGVSNQPQHF
TRBD2 many TRBJ2-5 TRBV7-2 TGTGCCAGCAGCTTCCAAAGCGGGAGAGGAGAGACCCAGTACTTC CASSFQSGRGETQYF
TRBD1 many TRBJ2-1 TRBV9 TGTGCCAGCAGCGCGACAGGGATGAATGAGCAGTTCTTC CASSATGMNEQFF
. few TRBJ2-1 TRBV6-5 TGTGCCAGCAGCCCCCGAGGACAGTCCCAGGGGCAGTTCTTC CASSPRGQSQGQFF
TRBD2 . TRBJ2-3 TRBV7-2 TGTGCCAGCAGCTTAGCTAGCGGGGGAGTAGAGACGCAGTATTTT CASSLASGGVETQYF
. . TRBJ2-3 TRBV12-3/TRBV12-4 TGTGCCAGCAGCATTGATGGAGGATCAGATATGCAATATTTT CASSIDGGSDMQYF
TRBD1 few TRBJ2-5 TRBV6-5 TGTGCCAGCAGTTACTTACAAAGACAGGGAGAGACCCAGTACTTC CASSYLQRQGETQYF
. few TRBJ1-1 TRBV24-1 TGTGCCACCAGTGTCGGACCGGACGCTGAAGCTTTCTTT CATSVGPDAEAFF
. . TRBJ1-6 TRBV7-9 TGTGCCAGCAGCCTTAGCAGCTCCTATAATTCACCCCTCCACTTT CASSLSSSYNSPLHF
. . TRBJ1-4 TRBV12-3/TRBV12-4 TGTGCCAGCAGCCCCGTTTGGGGGGTAGGTGAAAAACTGTTTTTT CASSPVWGVGEKLFF
TRBD2 . TRBJ2-5 TRBV29-1 TGCAGCGTTGAAGGTGGGAGGGCCGGGGAGACCCAGTACTTC CSVEGGRAGETQYF
TRBD1 many TRBJ2-7 TRBV4-1 TGCGCCAGCAGCGACCGGACAGGGGGTTTCTACGAGCAGTACTTC CASSDRTGGFYEQYF
. many TRBJ1-1 TRBV12-3/TRBV12-4 TGTGCCAGCAGGAGAACAGTGGACACTGAAGCTTTCTTT CASRRTVDTEAFF
. few TRBJ2-1 TRBV29-1 TGCAGCGTTGAATATGTGAACAATGAGCAGTTCTTC CSVEYVNNEQFF
. . TRBJ1-4 TRBV20-1 TGCAGTGCTAGGGACAGTTTGAATGGAAAACTGTTTTTT CSARDSLNGKLFF
. . TRBJ2-7 TRBV7-8 TGTGCCAGCAGCTTAGGGTCGGTCATCTACGAGCAGTACTTC CASSLGSVIYEQYF
. . TRBJ1-6 TRBV12-3/TRBV12-4 TGTGCCAACAGTTGGGAGGTCTCCTATAATTCACCCCTCCACTTT CANSWEVSYNSPLHF
. . TRBJ1-4 TRBV7-8 TGTGCCAGCAGCGTAAAACAGTCAACTAATGAAAAACTGTTTTTT CASSVKQSTNEKLFF
. . TRBJ2-7 TRBV27 TGTGCCAGCAGTTTGGACGGCCACGAGCAGTACTTC CASSLDGHEQYF
. . TRBJ2-7 TRBV29-1 TGCAGCGTTGAAGTGGGTGGGGGGCCCGACTACGAGCAGTACTTC CSVEVGGGPDYEQYF
TRBD1 . TRBJ2-2 TRBV3-1 TGTGCCAGCAGCCAAGATCGGGACAGGGGGAAGAACACCGGGGAGCTGTTTTTT CASSQDRDRGKNTGELFF
. . TRBJ2-3 TRBV20-1 TGCAGTGCCATCGACCGACGGCCGCCAAGCACAGATACGCAGTATTTT CSAIDRRPPSTDTQYF
. . TRBJ1-4 TRBV7-9 TGTGCCAGCGGGGTGTCTAATGAAAAACTGTTTTTT CASGVSNEKLFF
. . TRBJ2-7 TRBV6-5 TGTGCCAGCAGTTACTCGGCCCTAGCTTCCCCCTACGAGCAGTACTTC CASSYSALASPYEQYF
. many TRBJ2-6 TRBV7-9 TGTGCCAGCAGTTTAGGGCGCTCTGGGGCCAACGTCCTGACTTTC CASSLGRSGANVLTF
. few TRBJ1-1 TRBV20-1 TGCAGTGCTAGAGCACGTTCAGGGAACACTGAAGCTTTCTTT CSARARSGNTEAFF
. . TRBJ2-2 TRBV21-1 TGTGCCAGCAGCAACTGGACAGGGGGCCCCGGGGAGCTGTTTTTT CASSNWTGGPGELFF
. few TRBJ1-1 TRBV5-1 TGCGCCAGCAGCTTGGCCGAGTACACTGAAGCTTTCTTT CASSLAEYTEAFF
TRBD2 . TRBJ2-5 TRBV7-3 TGTGCCAGCAGCTTCACGGGGGGTGGTGAGCAGTACTTC CASSFTGGGEQYF
. . TRBJ1-1 TRBV20-1 TGCAGTGCTAGCGCAGGAAGGGCGCGGGGTGAAGCTTTCTTT CSASAGRARGEAFF
. . TRBJ2-1 TRBV12-3/TRBV12-4 TGTACCAGCAGTTCCGGGGGTGGGGTATCCTACAATGAGCAGTTCTTC CTSSSGGGVSYNEQFF
. . TRBJ1-2 TRBV29-1 TGCAGCGTTGAAGGGGGGGACCTAGGCCATGGCTACACCTTC CSVEGGDLGHGYTF
TRBD1 . TRBJ2-7 TRBV6-5 TGTGCCAGCAGTTACGGGACAGGGAATACCTACGAGCAGTACTTC CASSYGTGNTYEQYF
TRBD2 many TRBJ2-1 TRBV20-1 TGCAGTGCTAGACGGACTAGCTACAATGAGCAGTTCTTC CSARRTSYNEQFF
. . TRBJ1-2 TRBV6-6 TGTGCCAGCAGTTACTCGGCCGGCTACACCTTC CASSYSAGYTF
TRBD1 . TRBJ1-2 TRBV20-1 TGCAGTGCGGAGCCGGTACAGGGGAACTATGGCTACACCTTC CSAEPVQGNYGYTF
TRBD1 . TRBJ2-7 TRBV10-3 TGTGCCATCAGTGTGGACAGGGCTTCCTACGAGCAGTACTTC CAISVDRASYEQYF
. few TRBJ2-5 TRBV12-3/TRBV12-4 TGTGCCAGCAGTCCGGCGGGGCAGGTAGGAACCCAGTACTTC CASSPAGQVGTQYF
TRBD2 . TRBJ2-5 TRBV29-1 TGCAACGTTGATTCGGGGCTAGCGGGGGCAGAGACCCAGTACTTC CNVDSGLAGAETQYF
. . TRBJ2-1 TRBV20-1 TGCAGTGCTTCCCCTATCGACACGGGAAACTACAATGAGCAGTTCTTC CSASPIDTGNYNEQFF
TRBD2 . TRBJ2-7 TRBV20-1 TGCAGTGCTAGAGAAGCGGGGGTACCTTCGGGTGAGCAGTACTTC CSAREAGVPSGEQYF
. . TRBJ1-5 TRBV12-3/TRBV12-4 TGTGCCAGCAGTCCAAGGCAGACCAATCAGCCCCAGCATTTT CASSPRQTNQPQHF
. once TRBJ1-2 TRBV15 TGTGCCACCAGCAGAGAGGCAGCTCAGTATGGCTACACCTTC CATSREAAQYGYTF
. many TRBJ2-3 TRBV27 TGTGCCAGCAGTTTACAAAGACCCCGCGATACGCAGTATTTT CASSLQRPRDTQYF
. few TRBJ2-5 TRBV6-6 TGTGCCAGCAGGTATACCGGGACCGCCCCAGAGACCCAGTACTTC CASRYTGTAPETQYF
. . TRBJ2-5 TRBV27 TGTGCCAGCAGTTCTCTATACCGGGAGACCCAGTACTTC CASSSLYRETQYF
. . TRBJ2-1 TRBV28 TGTGCCAGCAGCTCGTCTGTTCAAGAGACCCAGTTCTTC CASSSSVQETQFF
TRBD2 . TRBJ2-5 TRBV7-8 TGTGCCAGCAGCTCAAATAGCGGGAGGAGTGAGACCCAGTACTTC CASSSNSGRSETQYF
. many TRBJ2-1 TRBV5-1 TGCGCCAGCAGCTTGGAAGGGGACGGACCCTACAATGAGCAGTTCTTC CASSLEGDGPYNEQFF
. . TRBJ2-7 TRBV9 TGTGCCAGCAGCCCCAGTGGTTCGCCGGACTACGAGCAGTACTTC CASSPSGSPDYEQYF
. . TRBJ2-1 TRBV4-2 TGTGCCAGCAGCCCCCAAGGGTCTCTCTCCTACAATGAGCAGTTCTTC CASSPQGSLSYNEQFF
. once TRBJ2-3 TRBV24-1 TGTGCCACCAGTGCGGCTACGTCGCAGTATTTT CATSAATSQYF
. many TRBJ1-4 TRBV12-3/TRBV12-4 TGTGCCAGCAGTTTAGCGCTGTCTAATGAAAAACTGTTTTTT CASSLALSNEKLFF
. . TRBJ2-3 TRBV6-5 TGTGCCAGCAGTGACTTTGCCCCCAGCACAGATACGCAGTATTTT CASSDFAPSTDTQYF
TRBD2 once TRBJ2-1 TRBV3-1 TGTGCCAGCAGCCAAGATTCAGGCGGGAGTAATGATGGTGAGCAGTTCTTC CASSQDSGGSNDGEQFF
. . TRBJ1-3 TRBV3-1 TGTGCCAGCAGCCAGAGGGGAAACACCATATATTTT CASSQRGNTIYF
. few TRBJ2-7 TRBV5-1 TGCGCCAGCAGCGTGGTCGGGAGTAACTACGAGCAGTACTTC CASSVVGSNYEQYF
. . TRBJ1-2 TRBV9 TGTGCCAGCAGCGTAGCTACCACAGGCAACTATGGCTACACCTTC CASSVATTGNYGYTF
TRBD1 . TRBJ1-1 TRBV27 TGTGCCAGCAATAAATTACAGGGGCGCAACACTGAAGCTTTCTTT CASNKLQGRNTEAFF